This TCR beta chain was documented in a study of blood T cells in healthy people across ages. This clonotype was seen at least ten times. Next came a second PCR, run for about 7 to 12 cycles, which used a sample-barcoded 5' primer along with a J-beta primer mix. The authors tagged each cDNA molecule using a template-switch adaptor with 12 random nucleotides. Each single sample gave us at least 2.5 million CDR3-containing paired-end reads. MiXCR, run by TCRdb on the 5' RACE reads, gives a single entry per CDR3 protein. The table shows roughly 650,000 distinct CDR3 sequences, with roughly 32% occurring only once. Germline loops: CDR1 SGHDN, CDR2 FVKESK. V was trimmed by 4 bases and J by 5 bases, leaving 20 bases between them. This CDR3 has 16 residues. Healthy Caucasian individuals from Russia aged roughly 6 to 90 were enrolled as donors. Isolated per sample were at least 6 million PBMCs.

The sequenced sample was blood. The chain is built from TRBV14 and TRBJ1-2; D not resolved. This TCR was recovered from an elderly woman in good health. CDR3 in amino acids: CASSPGGQATHYGYTF. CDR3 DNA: TGTGCCAGCAGCCCCGGCGGGCAGGCGACTCATTATGGCTACACCTTC.